The 24 T cell receptor beta chains presented below share a single source sample, sequenced in a study of tumor and adjacent non-tumor tissue in lung cancer. No cell sorting was done before RNA was extracted from the tissue. The normal lung tissue was taken more than 3 cm from the tumor edge. A modified ARM-PCR protocol with three rounds of nested PCR amplified TCRbeta. TCRdb reprocessed the multiplex PCR reads with MiXCR, giving one entry per CDR3 protein. The data hold about 90,000 distinct CDR3 sequences, with around 76% observed a single time. Sequences were obtained from distant non-tumor lung tissue. All receptors derive from a woman in her 50s with non-small cell lung cancer.

In this sample, this clonotype turned up once. The germline gene is not matched at one end of the junction; a read error may be the cause. The chain employs TRBV29-1 and TRBJ2-1; D possibly corresponds to TRBD2 (6 bases). There are 17 residues in the CDR3. Germline CDR1 is SQVTM and CDR2 is ANQGSEA. CDR3 DNA sequence: TGCTGCGTTGAAGGGTTCGGCGGGATAACCTCCTACAATGAGCACTTCTTC. It specifies CCVEGFGGITSYNEHFF.

This clonotype was observed a handful of times. The rearrangement joins TRBV6-2 or TRBV6-3 to TRBJ2-2; 9 nucleotides match TRBD2. This CDR3 contains 15 residues. J gave up 8 bases and V 8 bases, and 12 bases lay outside the gene matches. CDR1 is MNHEY and CDR2 is SVGEGT in the germline V gene. CDR3 DNA sequence: TGTGCCAGCGGACCGGGACTAGCAGTCACTGGGGAGCTGTTTTTT. This sequence encodes CASGPGLAVTGELFF.

CDR3 sequence: CACNWVSDPYNEQFF. The DNA of the CDR3 is TGCGCCTGCAACTGGGTGTCGGACCCATACAATGAGCAGTTCTTC. This chain connects TRBV5-1 to TRBJ2-1; D gene uncertain. Germline V gene data show CDR1 as SGHRS and CDR2 as YFSETQ. Between the trimmed V and J ends, which lost 10 bases and 4 bases, there was a span of 21 bases. The CDR3 sequence is 15 residues long.

V is TRBV28 and J is TRBJ2-7; 13 nucleotides align to TRBD2. CDR1 MDHEN and CDR2 SYDVKM come from the germline V gene. J gave up 0 bases and V 8 bases, and 16 bases lay outside the gene matches. The CDR3 length is 19 residues. The CDR3 DNA is TGTGCCAGCTTTACACCTAGGGGGACTAGCGGGGTAAGCTCCTACGAGCAGTACTTC. Translation gives CASFTPRGTSGVSSYEQYF.

This clonotype has ten or more counts. V gene TRBV5-1 combines with J gene TRBJ2-1, with D possibly matching TRBD1 (5 bases). Germline values: CDR1 SGHRS, CDR2 YFSETQ. V lost 0 bases, J lost 4 bases, and 5 bases lay in between. The CDR3 length is 13 residues. For the CDR3, the DNA is TGCGCCAGCAGCTTGGGACAGTACAATGAGCAGTTCTTC. Translated: CASSLGQYNEQFF.

In the case of this clonotype: Just one base apart from a much larger clone, this may be a read error. The missing conserved phenylalanine or tryptophan at the end of this CDR3 makes a read error likely. The rearrangement links TRBV5-1 to TRBJ2-2, with TRBD2 as a possible D gene (5 bases). V lost 1 base and J 0 bases, leaving 7 bases between the germline ends. This CDR3 is 15 amino acids long. Germline lookup yields CDR1 SGHRS and CDR2 YFSETQ. CDR3 DNA sequence: TGCGCCAGCAGCTTGATCGGGACGAACACCGGGGAGCTGTTTTAT. Translation gives CASSLIGTNTGELFY.

Worth noting for this clonotype: An end of the junction does not agree with germline; a read error may underlie this. The rearrangement uses TRBV19 and TRBJ2-7; 7 nucleotides match TRBD2. CDR3 length equals 13 residues. The germline gives CDR1 LNHDA, CDR2 SQIVND (reference sequence). Here the CDR3 reads CATMGRDGYDQYF. In DNA, the CDR3 is TGTGCCACCATGGGGAGGGACGGCTACGACCAGTACTTC.

A note on this clonotype: One end of the junction does not line up with germline, which may come from a read error. J is TRBJ2-7 and V is TRBV29-1; TRBD2 matches at 7 bases. The CDR3 sequence is 14 residues long. The V gene's germline CDR1 is SQVTM and CDR2 ANQGSEA. CDR3 DNA sequence: TGCAGCTTCATCAGTGGGAGGGCAATCTACGAGCAATACTTC. This gives the protein CSFISGRAIYEQYF.

Regarding this clonotype: It may be a read error: a sequence one base away is much more abundant. J is TRBJ2-6 and V is TRBV27; D ambiguous. Germline lookup yields CDR1 MNHEY and CDR2 SMNVEV (reference sequence). Between the trimmed V and J ends, which lost 5 bases and 0 bases, there was a span of 8 bases. This CDR3 has 15 residues. Here the CDR3 reads CASSHLFSGANVLTF. In DNA form, the CDR3 reads TGTGCCAGCAGTCATTTGTTCTCTGGGGCCAACGTCCTGACTTTC.

J is TRBJ2-5 and V is TRBV7-8; D is perhaps TRBD2 (5 bases). Germline lookup yields CDR1 SGHVS and CDR2 FQNEAQ. This CDR3 is 18 amino acids long. V shed 6 bases and J shed 2 bases, with 25 bases lying between them. CDR3 protein: CASSLILGEIGPQETQYF. As DNA, the CDR3 is TGTGCCAGCAGTTTAATATTGGGAGAGATAGGACCACAAGAGACCCAGTACTTC.

On this clonotype: Since no conserved phenylalanine or tryptophan closes the CDR3, a read error is the likely cause. The V gene is TRBV20-1, the J gene TRBJ1-5; D unresolved. Germline loops: CDR1 DFQATT, CDR2 SNEGSKA (reference sequence). This CDR3 is 14 amino acids long. The CDR3 sequence: CSASSGDRNQAQHL. CDR3 in DNA: TGCAGTGCTAGTTCCGGTGACCGCAATCAGGCCCAGCATCTT.

Remarks on this clonotype: The germline gene is not matched at one end of the junction; a read error may be the cause. The chain has TRBV11-2 and TRBJ1-2; the D is unclear. CDR3 length equals 14 residues. CDR1 and CDR2 (germline): SGHAT, FQNNGV. CDR3 in DNA: TGTGCCAGCAGCTCAATGACGGAAGCCTACGGCTACACCTTT. It yields the protein CASSSMTEAYGYTF.

The chain recombines TRBV11-2 with TRBJ2-7, with D unresolved. The CDR3 is 14 residues long. CDR1 SGHAT and CDR2 FQNNGV come from the germline V gene. V was pared by 2 bases and J by 3 bases, with 11 bases between. CDR3 sequence reads: CASSLFRNSYEQYF. The DNA for the CDR3 is TGTGCCAGCAGCTTATTCAGGAACAGCTACGAGCAGTACTTC.

This sequence joins TRBV6-1 and TRBJ2-7; TRBD2 matches at 7 bases. V dropped 6 bases and J dropped 4; count of bases not matched to a gene: 6. Per germline, CDR1 MNHNS and CDR2 SASEGT. This CDR3 is built from 13 residues. The DNA of the CDR3 is TGTGCCAGCAGAGCTGGGGGGGGATACGAGCAGTACTTC. Amino acids: CASRAGGGYEQYF.

This clonotype has only one observation. This CDR3 fails to terminate in the conserved phenylalanine or tryptophan, so it likely reflects a read error. The rearrangement joins TRBV29-1 to TRBJ2-4; D perhaps matches TRBD1 (6 bases). The CDR3 runs to 15 residues. V was trimmed by 6 bases and J by 6 bases, leaving 21 bases between them. CDR1 and CDR2 from the germline V gene are SQVTM and ANQGSEA. CDR3 DNA: TGCAGCGTGGCCCCGATAGGGACAATTGGAAACATTCAGTACTCC. It specifies CSVAPIGTIGNIQYS.

This chain uses TRBV7-8 with TRBJ2-2; D gene ambiguous. Per germline, CDR1 SGHVS and CDR2 FQNEAQ. V was shortened by 8 bases and J by 10 bases, with 23 bases between the two germline ends. The CDR3 extends over 15 amino acids. The CDR3 DNA sequence: TGTGCCAGCGCTCCCAGGACGTTAGGCACTGAGGAGCTGTTTTTT. The encoded protein is CASAPRTLGTEELFF.

This chain uses TRBV5-1 with TRBJ2-1; D is tentatively TRBD1 or TRBD2 (5 bases each). This CDR3 contains 16 residues. V gave up 9 bases and J gave up 8 bases, with 27 bases separating them. Germline CDR1 is SGHRS and CDR2 is YFSETQ. CDR3 nucleotides: TGCGCCATCCGAGTCCGTGGGGGAGTCGTTGGCGATGAGCAGTTCTTC. Amino acids: CAIRVRGGVVGDEQFF.

The chain carries TRBV7-2 and TRBJ2-1, with TRBD1 matching 9 bases. CDR3 length equals 15 residues. Looked up from germline, CDR1 is SGHTA and CDR2 is FQGNSA. The V segment lost 1 base and the J segment 10 bases; nucleotides outside the gene matches: 8. The CDR3 nucleotides are TGTGCCAGCAGCTTAGGTTCCGGGGGACAGGGCGAGCAGTTCTTC. This sequence encodes CASSLGSGGQGEQFF. Supplemented by reference TRBV7-2 and TRBJ2-1, the full variable domain reads GAGVSQSPSNKVTEKGKDVELRCDPISGHTALYWYRQSLGQGLEFLIYFQGNSAPDKSGLPSDRFSAERTGGSVSTLTIQRTQQEDSAVYLCASSLGSGGQGEQFFGPGTRLTVL.

With respect to this clonotype: Because the CDR3 is missing its conserved closing phenylalanine or tryptophan, this is likely a read error. The DNA is omitted, as the CDR3 cannot be located on it reliably, and the CDR3 follows TCRdb's listing. The chain recombines TRBV11-2 with TRBJ2-1; the table calls TRBD1, which could not be checked here. Germline values: CDR1 SGHAT, CDR2 FQNNGV. Termini included, the CDR3 measures 16 amino acids. The CDR3 loop reads CASNLEPGQGFTEQSV.

Comments on this clonotype: At one end, the junction sequence differs from germline, possibly due to a read error. The V and J genes are TRBV29-1 and TRBJ2-2; tentatively, D is TRBD2 (5 bases). The CDR3 spans 18 residues. Per germline, CDR1 SQVTM and CDR2 ANQGSEA. CDR3 coding DNA: TGCAGCGTTAAAGATGAAGGAGCTAGCAGGAGTTTTCCCGGGGAGCTGTTTTTT. It specifies CSVKDEGASRSFPGELFF.

In the case of this clonotype: The conserved closing phenylalanine or tryptophan is absent in this CDR3, likely reflecting a read error. The V and J genes are TRBV6-5 and TRBJ1-1; D is ambiguous. The length of the CDR3 is 12 residues. CDR1 and CDR2 from the germline V gene are MNHEY and SVGAGI. CDR3 in DNA: TGTGGCAGCAGTTACCGTGGCACTGAAGCTTTCCTT. Translation: CGSSYRGTEAFL.

Comment on this clonotype: Compared with germline, one end of the junction differs, possibly owing to a read error. V usage is TRBV7-9 and J usage is TRBJ2-7; D remains ambiguous. Germline-derived CDR1 and CDR2 are SEHNR and FQNEAQ (reference sequence). The CDR3 spans 12 residues. The DNA for the CDR3 is TGTGCCAGTACTGATGCGACGTACGAGCATTACTTC. Residues: CASTDATYEHYF.

To note about this clonotype: At one end the junction does not follow the germline gene, possibly because of a read error. The V call is TRBV11-2, the J call TRBJ2-1; TRBD2 aligns across 12 bases. The CDR3 sequence is 15 residues long. CDR1 SGHAT and CDR2 FQNNGV come from the germline V gene. This CDR3 reads CASSLEASGRAEQLF. CDR3 coding DNA: TGTGCCAGCAGCTTAGAGGCTAGCGGGAGGGCTGAGCAGCTTTTC.

On this clonotype itself: Germline is not matched at one junction end, which may reflect a read error. The chain carries TRBV29-1 and TRBJ2-3; TRBD1 is a possible D gene (6 bases). The CDR3 totals 11 residues. Germline V lookup: CDR1 SQVTM, CDR2 ANQGSEA. CDR3 residues: CSLRRTDTQYF. The CDR3 coding sequence is TGCAGCCTTAGACGGACAGATACTCAGTATTTT.